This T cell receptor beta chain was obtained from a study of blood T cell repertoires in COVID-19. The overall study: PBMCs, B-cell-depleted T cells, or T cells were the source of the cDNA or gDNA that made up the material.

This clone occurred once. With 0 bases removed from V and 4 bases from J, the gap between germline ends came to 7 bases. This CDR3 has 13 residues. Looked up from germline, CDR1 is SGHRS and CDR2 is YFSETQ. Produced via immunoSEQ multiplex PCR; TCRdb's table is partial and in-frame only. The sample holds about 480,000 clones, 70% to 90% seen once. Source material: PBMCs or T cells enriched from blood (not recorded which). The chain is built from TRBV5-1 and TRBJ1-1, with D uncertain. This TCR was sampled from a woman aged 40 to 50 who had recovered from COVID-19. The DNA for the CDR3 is TGCGCCAGCAGCTTGGCTCTGAGCACTGAAGCTTTCTTT. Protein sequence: CASSLALSTEAFF.